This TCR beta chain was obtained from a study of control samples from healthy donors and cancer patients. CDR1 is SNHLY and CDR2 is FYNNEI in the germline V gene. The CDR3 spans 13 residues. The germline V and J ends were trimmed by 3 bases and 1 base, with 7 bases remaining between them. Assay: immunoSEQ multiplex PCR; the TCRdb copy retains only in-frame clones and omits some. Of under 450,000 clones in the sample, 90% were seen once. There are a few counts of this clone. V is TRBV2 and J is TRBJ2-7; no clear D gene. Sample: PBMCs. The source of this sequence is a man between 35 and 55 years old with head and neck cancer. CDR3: CASSERYSYEQYF. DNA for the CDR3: TGTGCCAGCAGTGAGCGGTATTCCTACGAGCAGTACTTC.